A single T cell receptor beta chain is shown here with its context. Its antigen is not known. Trimming took 4 bases from V and 2 from J; bases not matched to a gene: 10. The CDR3 runs 15 residues. Germline CDR1 reads DFQATT; CDR2 reads SNEGSKA (reference sequence). This entry comes from a study of early T cells in non-severe SARS-CoV-2 infection. Looking at the study overall: Chains stayed unpaired after sequencing of bulk RNA from unsorted whole blood. General study points: The study's VDJdb matching favored anti-spike CD8 responses and missed private and CD4 specificities.

Tagging with unique molecular identifiers was applied to individual cDNA molecules. Each CDR3 protein gets one entry after TCRdb re-called the 5' RACE reads with MiXCR. The data contain 70,000 to 90,000 distinct CDR3 sequences, roughly a sixth of them singletons. Material: whole blood. V usage is TRBV20-1 and J usage is TRBJ1-1; 7 bases agree with TRBD1. The receptor comes from an adult who was a healthcare worker with PCR-confirmed SARS-CoV-2 infection or an uninfected control (not recorded which). Written as DNA, the CDR3 is TGCAGTGCTACCCCGTTGGCAGGGGGAAACACTGAAGCTTTCTTT. Amino acids: CSATPLAGGNTEAFF.